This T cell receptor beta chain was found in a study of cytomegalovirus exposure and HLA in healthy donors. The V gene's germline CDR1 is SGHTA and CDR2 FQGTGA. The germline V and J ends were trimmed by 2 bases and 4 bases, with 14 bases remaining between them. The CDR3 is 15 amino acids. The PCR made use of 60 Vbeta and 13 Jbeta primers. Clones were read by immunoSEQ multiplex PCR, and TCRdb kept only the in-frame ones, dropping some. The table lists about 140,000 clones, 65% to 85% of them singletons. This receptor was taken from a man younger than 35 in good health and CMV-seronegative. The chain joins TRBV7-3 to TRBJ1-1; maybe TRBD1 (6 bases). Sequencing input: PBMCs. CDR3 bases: TGTGCCAGCAGCTTAGGCGGGGGGCATGGCACTGAAGCTTTCTTT. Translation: CASSLGGGHGTEAFF.